The clone carrying this T cell receptor (beta chain) has more than one count but fewer than ten. The antigen remains unidentified. It was with unique molecular identifiers that the TCRbeta library was prepared. TCRdb reanalysed the PCR reads using MiXCR and keeps one entry per CDR3 protein. The sample has hundreds of thousands of distinct CDR3 sequences, around 15% seen once. This entry is derived from a study of T-cell reconstitution after alpha-beta-depleted transplantation in children. Points from the study as a whole: Newly produced T cells mostly accounted for T-cell counts and diversity one year post-transplant. Some patients' high day-60 TCRbeta diversity was attributed to recipient cells surviving conditioning.

V was trimmed by 3 bases and J by 2 bases, leaving 16 bases between them. CDR3 size: 16 residues. The germline V gene has CDR1 SEHNR and CDR2 FQNEAQ (reference sequence). The sequencing here drew on PBMCs, mostly from graft donor cells, taken 360 days after TCRalphabeta/CD19-depleted stem cell transplant. This sequence originates from a male patient aged 2 to 9 who had a stem cell transplant for acute lymphoblastic leukemia, so the T cells may come from the graft donor. The J gene is TRBJ1-1, the V gene TRBV7-9; weak D call: TRBD1 (6 bases). CDR3 bases: TGTGCCAGCAGCTTTGGACCGGACAGAGTTAACACTGAAGCTTTCTTT. This encodes CASSFGPDRVNTEAFF.